The clone carrying this T cell receptor (beta chain) appeared a single time. The data originate from a study of beta chain features in type 1 diabetes. Since all of the isolated RNA was reverse transcribed, expressed TCRB transcripts were what got sequenced. The data were produced by immunoSEQ multiplex PCR, yet TCRdb's version contains in-frame clones alone and is incomplete. The sample gives about 13,000 clones, 45% to 50% of which show up once; around 1% is in the top ten. From germline, CDR1 is SGHVS and CDR2 FNYEAQ. Trimming removed 3 bases from V and 8 bases from J, with 13 bases in between. This CDR3 has 13 residues.

The sequence was collected from a young man in good health. The chain employs TRBV7-6 and TRBJ1-2; D might be TRBD1 (6 bases). The sequenced sample consisted of stem cell memory CD4+ T cells from blood. DNA of the CDR3: TGTGCCAGCAGCTTCCAGGACAGTAGGGGCTACACCTTC. It is translated as CASSFQDSRGYTF.